The T cell receptor (beta chain) described here comes from a study of human T cells and chemical hapten exposure. With regard to this clonotype: No antigen is known for it.

Study-level points and caveats: Relative to control repertoires, expanded TCRs gave rise to significantly more large CDR3 similarity clusters.

Study processing details: The number of TCRs in each sample had a median of about 95,000 and spanned roughly 23,224 to 750,000. A single record per CDR3 protein comes from TCRdb applying MiXCR to the RACE reads. The V and J calls and clone size come from TCRdb's table, not from the authors' own analysis. The data contain tens of thousands of distinct CDR3 sequences, around an eighth of them singletons. Time point denoted: pre-sensitization, week 0. Treatment specified: therapeutic diphenylcyclopropenone sensitization with weekly scalp DPC. The germline gives CDR1 SGDLS, CDR2 YYNGEE. The CDR3 has 15 residues. V lost 0 bases and J 0 bases, leaving 7 bases between the germline ends.

Sequencing used whole blood, obtained in connection with sensitization to the hapten diphenylcyclopropenone (DPC). This clonotype was sampled from a woman in her thirties with alopecia areata. Some clones in this sample may be carry-over from other donors' samples. The V gene is TRBV9, the J gene TRBJ1-5, with D uncertain. This CDR3 is CASSVGGNSNQPQHF. The CDR3 DNA follows: TGTGCCAGCAGCGTAGGAGGGAATAGCAATCAGCCCCAGCATTTT.